The TCR beta chain described here comes from a study of cytotoxic CD8 clonotypes in ibrutinib-treated CLL. In the study overall: Patients: eleven to twelve relapsed/refractory, 15 treatment-naive, under 18 IGHV unmutated. Points from the study as a whole: Clonality rose at ibrutinib response, held steady in sustained remission, and fell toward baseline at progression. In comparison with age-matched healthy donors, baseline clonality was higher and tracked circulating CD8+ T-cell counts.

The intended depth for sequencing was 1 in 200,000 to 1 in 1 million T cells. Assay: immunoSEQ multiplex PCR; the TCRdb copy retains only in-frame clones and omits some. The repertoire consists of 200,000 to 250,000 clones, with about four fifths occurring once and the leading ten covering over 10%. With respect to this clone: Its antigen is not identified.

The germline V and J ends were trimmed by 4 bases and 3 bases, with 18 bases remaining between them. CDR1 is MDHEN and CDR2 is SYDVKM in the germline V gene. There are 16 residues in the CDR3. Sequencing used PBMCs, obtained after 12 months of ibrutinib treatment. The clonotype comes from a human donor with chronic lymphocytic leukemia. V gene TRBV28 combines with J gene TRBJ1-2; D call uncertain. CDR3 nucleotide sequence: TGTGCCAGCAGTTCCTCATTCCCTTCCGGACACTATGGCTACACCTTC. This codes for CASSSSFPSGHYGYTF.